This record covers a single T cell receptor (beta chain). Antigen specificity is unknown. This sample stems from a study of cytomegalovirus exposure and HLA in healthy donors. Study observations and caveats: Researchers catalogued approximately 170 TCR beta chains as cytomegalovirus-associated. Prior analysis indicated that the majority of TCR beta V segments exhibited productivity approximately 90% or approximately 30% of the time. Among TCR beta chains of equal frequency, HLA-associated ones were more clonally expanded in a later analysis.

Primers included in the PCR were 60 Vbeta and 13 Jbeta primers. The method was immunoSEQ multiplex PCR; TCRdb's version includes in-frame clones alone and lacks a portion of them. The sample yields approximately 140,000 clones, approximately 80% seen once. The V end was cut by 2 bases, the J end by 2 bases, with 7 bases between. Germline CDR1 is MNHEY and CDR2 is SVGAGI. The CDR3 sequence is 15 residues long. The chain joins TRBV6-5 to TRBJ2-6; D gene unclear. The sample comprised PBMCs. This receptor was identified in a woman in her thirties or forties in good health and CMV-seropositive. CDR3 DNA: TGTGCCAGCAGTTACCTTTCAGCTGGGGCCAACGTCCTGACTTTC. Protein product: CASSYLSAGANVLTF.